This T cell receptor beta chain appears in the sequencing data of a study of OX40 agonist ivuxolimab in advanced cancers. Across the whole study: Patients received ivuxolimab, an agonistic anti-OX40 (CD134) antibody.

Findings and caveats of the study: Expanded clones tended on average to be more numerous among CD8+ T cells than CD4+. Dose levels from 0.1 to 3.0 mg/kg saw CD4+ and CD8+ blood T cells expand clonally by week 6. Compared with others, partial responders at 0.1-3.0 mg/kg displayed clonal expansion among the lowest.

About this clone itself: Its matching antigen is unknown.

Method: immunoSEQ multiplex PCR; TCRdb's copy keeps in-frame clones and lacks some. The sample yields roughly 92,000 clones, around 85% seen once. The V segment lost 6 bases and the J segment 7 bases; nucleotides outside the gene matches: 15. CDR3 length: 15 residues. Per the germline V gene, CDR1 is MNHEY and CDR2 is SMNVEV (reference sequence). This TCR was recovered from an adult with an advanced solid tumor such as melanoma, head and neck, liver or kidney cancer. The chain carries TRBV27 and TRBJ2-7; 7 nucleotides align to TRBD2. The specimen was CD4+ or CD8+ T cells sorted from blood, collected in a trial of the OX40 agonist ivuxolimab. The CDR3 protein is CASSQRLAALREQYF. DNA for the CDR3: TGTGCCAGCAGCCAGAGACTAGCCGCTCTGAGGGAGCAGTACTTC.